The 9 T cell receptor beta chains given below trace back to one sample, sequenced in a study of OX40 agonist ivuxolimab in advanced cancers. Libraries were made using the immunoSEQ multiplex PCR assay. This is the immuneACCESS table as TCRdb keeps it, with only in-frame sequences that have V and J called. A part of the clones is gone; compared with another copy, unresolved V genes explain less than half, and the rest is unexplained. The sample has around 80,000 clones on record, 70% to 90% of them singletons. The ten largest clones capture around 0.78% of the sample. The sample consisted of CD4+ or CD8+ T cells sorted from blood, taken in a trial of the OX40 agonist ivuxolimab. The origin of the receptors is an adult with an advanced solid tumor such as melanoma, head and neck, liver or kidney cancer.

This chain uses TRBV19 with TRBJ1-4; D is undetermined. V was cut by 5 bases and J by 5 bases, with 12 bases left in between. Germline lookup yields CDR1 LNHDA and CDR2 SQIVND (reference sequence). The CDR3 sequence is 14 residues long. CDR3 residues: CASSVRARNEKLFF. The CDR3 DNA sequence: TGTGCCAGTAGTGTCCGGGCGAGAAATGAAAAACTGTTTTTT. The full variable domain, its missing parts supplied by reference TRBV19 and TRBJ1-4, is DGGITQSPKYLFRKEGQNVTLSCEQNLNHDAMYWYRQDPGQGLRLIYYSQIVNDFQKGDIAEGYSVSREKKESFPLTVTSAQKNPTAFYLCASSVRARNEKLFFGSGTQLSVL.

Here the CDR3 DNA reads TGTGCCAGTAGTTCCCGGACTAGCCTAACAGATACGCAGTATTTT. This codes for CASSSRTSLTDTQYF. The chain joins TRBV19 to TRBJ2-3; 8 positions agree with TRBD2. CDR1 is LNHDA, CDR2 SQIVND, per germline (reference sequence). This CDR3 spans 15 amino acids. Germline trimming cut 5 bases from V and 3 bases from J; bases unmatched to any gene: 7.

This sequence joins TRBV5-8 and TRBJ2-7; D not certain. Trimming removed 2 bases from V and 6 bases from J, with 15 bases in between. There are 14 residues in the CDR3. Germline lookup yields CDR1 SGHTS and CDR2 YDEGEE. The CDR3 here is CASSFGRSHGEQYF. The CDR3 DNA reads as TGTGCCAGCAGCTTTGGCAGGTCCCACGGCGAGCAGTACTTC.

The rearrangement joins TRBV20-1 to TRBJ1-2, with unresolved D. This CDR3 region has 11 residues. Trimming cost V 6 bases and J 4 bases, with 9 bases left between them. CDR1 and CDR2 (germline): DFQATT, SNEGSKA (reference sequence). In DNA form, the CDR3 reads TGCAGTGCCCCGGGCCTCTATGGCTACACCTTC. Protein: CSAPGLYGYTF.

CDR3 DNA sequence: TGTGCCAGCAGCTTAGACCCACAGGGAGGAGGAAACATTCAGTACTTC. Amino acids: CASSLDPQGGGNIQYF. The chain recombines TRBV5-4 with TRBJ2-4; D may be TRBD1 or TRBD2 (6 bases each). Trimming removed 2 bases at V and 6 bases at J, with 18 bases between. CDR3 length: 16 residues. Per germline, CDR1 SGHNT and CDR2 YYREEE (reference sequence).

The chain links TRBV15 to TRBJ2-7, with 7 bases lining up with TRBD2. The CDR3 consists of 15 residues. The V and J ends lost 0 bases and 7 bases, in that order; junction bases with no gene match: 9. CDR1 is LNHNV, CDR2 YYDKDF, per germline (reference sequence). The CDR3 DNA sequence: TGTGCCACCAGCAGAGATCTGGGGGGGAGTAGGGAGCAGTACTTC. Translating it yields CATSRDLGGSREQYF.

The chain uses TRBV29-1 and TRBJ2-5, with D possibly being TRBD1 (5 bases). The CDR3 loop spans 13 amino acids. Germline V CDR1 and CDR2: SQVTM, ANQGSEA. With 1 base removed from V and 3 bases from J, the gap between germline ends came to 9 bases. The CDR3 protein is CSVEVTAKETQYF. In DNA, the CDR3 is TGCAGCGTTGAAGTGACAGCGAAAGAGACCCAGTACTTC.

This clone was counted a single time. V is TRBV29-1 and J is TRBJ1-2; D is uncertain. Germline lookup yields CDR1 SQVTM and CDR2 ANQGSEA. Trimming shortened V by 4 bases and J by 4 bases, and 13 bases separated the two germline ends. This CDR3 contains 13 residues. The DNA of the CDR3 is TGCAGCGTTGTAGGGCAGCCTGTCTATGGCTACACCTTC. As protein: CSVVGQPVYGYTF.

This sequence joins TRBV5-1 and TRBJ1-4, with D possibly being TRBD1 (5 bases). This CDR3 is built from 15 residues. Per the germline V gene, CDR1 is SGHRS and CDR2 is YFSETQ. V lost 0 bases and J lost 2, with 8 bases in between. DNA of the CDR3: TGCGCCAGCAGCTTGGCCGGGGGTACTAATGAAAAACTGTTTTTT. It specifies CASSLAGGTNEKLFF.